This TCR beta chain was identified during a study of OX40 agonist ivuxolimab in advanced cancers. Study-wide context: A history of anti-PD-1, anti-PD-L1 or anti-CTLA-4 therapy was acceptable, and more than 30% had some.

On this clone: Its antigen remains unidentified.

Study-wide results and caveats: Patients who responded partially at 0.1-3.0 mg/kg showed clonal expansion ranking among the lowest.

Germline CDR1 and CDR2: MNHEY and SVGAGI. The CDR3 has 15 amino acids. V dropped 4 bases and J dropped 4; count of bases not matched to a gene: 8. Profiling relied on immunoSEQ multiplex PCR, and the TCRdb table lists in-frame clones only, not all of them. The sample contains fewer than 100,000 clones, around 90% of which appear only once. Sequenced material: CD4+ or CD8+ T cells sorted from blood, taken in a trial of the OX40 agonist ivuxolimab. The clonotype was recovered from an adult with an advanced solid tumor such as melanoma, head and neck, liver or kidney cancer. The V and J genes are TRBV6-5 and TRBJ2-3, with 7 bases that match TRBD2. CDR3 region: CASSSRLARADTQYF. Written as DNA, the CDR3 is TGTGCCAGCAGTTCCCGACTAGCTAGGGCAGATACGCAGTATTTT.